Reported below is one T cell receptor beta chain. Its antigen remains undetermined. The input lacks base qualities; no much larger clone sits a single base away. CDR3 length: 14 amino acids, cysteine to phenylalanine. Left in the record is the CDR3 DNA by itself, 42 bases read in frame from the first base. V loses 0 bases, J loses 13 bases, and the germline ends lie 19 bases apart. Taken from the germline V gene, the CDR1 and CDR2 loops are SGHRS and YFSETQ. TCRdb names Illumina HiSeq 2500 as the instrument used. Quantitative 5'-RACE with molecular barcodes was used to prepare TCR beta libraries. The original pipeline was this. Disease-linked TCR variants were identified with a new computational method built on a probabilistic model of VDJ rearrangement. TCRdb reprocessed the public reads (quality trimming at Q25 with fastp, clone calling with MiXCR) and kept in-frame beta chains. CDR3 protein sequences are deduplicated, and each keeps its most common genes and DNA. It is TCRdb's table, rather than the study itself, that gives the V and J calls and clone size. This sample gives about 750,000 distinct CDR3 sequences in total; around 20% of them show up just once. Under 20% of the sample is held by the ten biggest clonotypes.

This sample was included in a study of CD8 T cells in ankylosing spondylitis listed by TCRdb under 2017. Regarding the study in general: To find TCR variants linked to disease, the study profiled T cell receptor beta repertoires in ankylosing spondylitis patients and healthy donors. Peripheral blood samples were taken, and synovial fluid was additionally collected from ankylosing spondylitis patients. In total, the full study cohort was made up of 108 healthy donors and about two dozen ankylosing spondylitis patients.

What the research found in general, with its limitations: Blood from ankylosing spondylitis patients appeared to be characterized by a TCR beta motif made up of about 8 highly homologous amino acid variants. According to the report, matched synovial fluid samples from ankylosing spondylitis patients were significantly enriched for the disease-linked clones. Some TCR beta motif variants had previously been reported in synovial fluid and blood of reactive arthritis patients, which suggested common disease-initiation mechanisms. The disease-linked clones had a CD8+ phenotype and were found at relatively low frequencies in peripheral blood.

The sequence links TRBV5-1 to TRBJ1-2; the D gene identity is not certain. The sequence derives from a male donor with ankylosing spondylitis. Sample: blood, either unsorted or a sorted T cell fraction (not recorded which). CDR3 protein: CASSLEGGSPVPTF. Here is the DNA: TGCGCCAGCAGCTTGGAAGGTGGAAGTCCGGTCCCCACCTTC.